This T cell receptor beta chain was obtained from a study of response to subunit inactivated influenza vaccine. General study points: It was suggested by the authors that few new T cells are recruited by each seasonal influenza vaccination.

Concerning this clonotype itself: Antigen specificity is unknown.

V shed 6 bases and J shed 6 bases, with 15 bases lying between them. The CDR3 runs to 14 residues. CDR1 is MNHEY, CDR2 SVGEGT, per germline. Each CDR3 protein is one row after TCRdb ran MiXCR on the RT-PCR reads. The sample includes a few hundred thousand distinct CDR3 sequences, 20% to 25% of them seen just once. The input for sequencing was PBMCs from blood, taken approximately 20 months after vaccination. This TCR was sampled from a man aged 50-75 years who received an inactivated influenza vaccine. The V and J genes are TRBV6-2 or TRBV6-3 and TRBJ2-4, with D perhaps assigned TRBD1 or TRBD2 (5 bases each). CDR3 residues: CASSSGTQGNIQYF. Written as DNA, the CDR3 is TGTGCCAGCAGCTCCGGGACCCAAGGAAACATTCAGTACTTC.